A single sample is the source of the 18 T cell receptor beta chains below, sequenced in a study of cytomegalovirus exposure and HLA in healthy donors. Sequenced by immunoSEQ multiplex PCR; TCRdb stores in-frame clones only, minus some. The sample lists 260,000 or so clones, 90% occurring once. Sequencing was performed on PBMCs. These receptors all come from a young woman in good health and CMV-seronegative.

J is TRBJ2-7 and V is TRBV5-4, with a weak D call TRBD2 (5 bases). The CDR3 consists of 15 residues. Germline loops: CDR1 SGHNT, CDR2 YYREEE (reference sequence). V shed 1 base and J shed 2 bases, with 13 bases lying between them. This chain's CDR3 is CASSLYGGLPYEQYF. The CDR3 DNA reads as TGTGCCAGCAGCTTGTACGGCGGGCTCCCCTACGAGCAGTACTTC.

The chain employs TRBV4-2 and TRBJ2-7; 7 nucleotides agree with TRBD2. The V and J ends lost 1 base and 2 bases, in that order; junction bases with no gene match: 5. Germline CDR1 LGHNA, CDR2 YNFKEQ. The CDR3 is 15 amino acids. The CDR3 nucleotides read TGTGCCAGCAGCCAAGCTAGCGGTACTCCCTACGAGCAGTACTTC. This codes for CASSQASGTPYEQYF.

V and J are TRBV27 and TRBJ2-1; the D call may be TRBD1 or TRBD2 (5 bases each). Germline assignment: CDR1 MNHEY and CDR2 SMNVEV (reference sequence). CDR3 length: 17 amino acids. Trimming pared 0 bases from V and 8 bases from J, leaving 20 bases between. The CDR3: CASSLSIHRRQVDEQFF. CDR3 in DNA: TGTGCCAGCAGTTTATCGATTCACAGGAGGCAAGTGGATGAGCAGTTCTTC.

The chain couples TRBV7-3 to TRBJ2-5, with D perhaps TRBD1 (6 bases). Trimming removed 0 bases at V and 7 bases at J, with 15 bases between. The CDR3 consists of 15 residues. CDR1 SGHTA and CDR2 FQGTGA come from the germline V gene. The CDR3 sequence: CASSLTDSRGGTQYF. The CDR3 nucleotides read TGTGCCAGCAGCTTAACGGACAGTCGAGGGGGGACCCAGTACTTC.

V is TRBV10-3 and J is TRBJ2-2; 10 nucleotides line up with TRBD2. The V segment lost 0 bases and the J segment 6 bases; nucleotides outside the gene matches: 10. This CDR3 has 18 amino acids. CDR1 and CDR2 from the germline V gene are ENHRY and SYGVKD. CDR3 loop: CAISESSRLAGAPGELFF. The CDR3 DNA reads TGTGCCATCAGTGAGTCGAGCAGGCTAGCGGGAGCTCCCGGGGAGCTGTTTTTT.

The chain recombines TRBV7-6 with TRBJ2-5, with no clear D. The CDR3 covers 13 residues. V lost 2 bases, J lost 4 bases, and 8 bases lay in between. CDR1 is SGHVS and CDR2 is FNYEAQ in the germline V gene. This CDR3 is CASSLSPGETQYF. The CDR3 DNA is TGTGCCAGCAGCTTAAGTCCGGGAGAGACCCAGTACTTC. Combining the CDR3 with reference TRBV7-6 and TRBJ2-5 gives the whole variable domain GAGVSQSPRYKVTKRGQDVALRCDPISGHVSLYWYRQALGQGPEFLTYFNYEAQQDKSGLPNDRFSAERPEGSISTLTIQRTEQRDSAMYRCASSLSPGETQYFGPGTRLLVL.

This chain connects TRBV10-3 to TRBJ2-2, with D perhaps matching TRBD1 or TRBD2 (5 bases each). Germline V lookup: CDR1 ENHRY, CDR2 SYGVKD. Trimming shortened V by 6 bases and J by 1 base, and 12 bases separated the two germline ends. The CDR3 has 15 amino acids. The CDR3, as DNA: TGTGCCATCAGCGCCGGGACGGAGAACACCGGGGAGCTGTTTTTT. Its protein product is CAISAGTENTGELFF.

This chain joins TRBV28 and TRBJ1-5; no reliable D call. V was trimmed by 6 bases and J by 7 bases, leaving 7 bases between them. In germline, CDR1 is MDHEN, CDR2 SYDVKM. The CDR3 is 11 amino acids. CDR3 amino acids: CASSVGQPQHF. In DNA, the CDR3 is TGTGCCAGCAGCGTGGGGCAGCCCCAGCATTTT.

For the CDR3, the DNA is TGTGCCAGCAGAGGCTCGGAGCGGGAGAGTGAGACCCAGTACTTC. It encodes CASRGSERESETQYF. V gene TRBV2 combines with J gene TRBJ2-5, with TRBD2 matching over 8 bases. The J segment lost 5 bases and the V segment lost 6 bases, leaving 11 bases of the junction unmatched. Germline CDR1 SNHLY, CDR2 FYNNEI. This CDR3 has 15 amino acids.

The chain is built from TRBV9 and TRBJ1-3; 7 bases agree with TRBD1. After removal of 0 bases from V and 4 bases from J, the junction contained 4 bases not matched to a gene. The germline V gene encodes CDR1 SGDLS and CDR2 YYNGEE. CDR3 length equals 15 residues. CDR3 nucleotide sequence: TGTGCCAGCAGCGTAGTGGGACAGACGGGAAACACCATATATTTT. This gives the protein CASSVVGQTGNTIYF.

V and J are TRBV18 and TRBJ2-4; TRBD1 aligns across 8 bases. The V and J ends lost 2 bases and 3 bases, in that order; junction bases with no gene match: 9. Germline-derived CDR1 and CDR2 are KGHSH and LQKENI. The CDR3 is made up of 17 amino acids. CDR3 bases: TGTGCCAGCTCACCAAGCCAGGGGGCTATGGTCAAAAACATTCAGTACTTC. Translating it yields CASSPSQGAMVKNIQYF.

The chain uses TRBV7-9 and TRBJ2-6; no firm D call. Per the germline V gene, CDR1 is SEHNR and CDR2 is FQNEAQ (reference sequence). V lost 4 bases and J 3 bases, leaving 10 bases between the germline ends. The CDR3 spans 15 residues. The CDR3, as DNA: TGTGCCAGCAGCTCCAGGCAAGGTGGGGCCAACGTCCTGACTTTC. This codes for CASSSRQGGANVLTF.

The chain employs TRBV28 and TRBJ1-4; perhaps TRBD1 as D (6 bases). Germline V gene sequence: CDR1 MDHEN, CDR2 SYDVKM. The CDR3 has 16 amino acids. With 2 bases removed from V and 0 bases from J, the gap between germline ends came to 10 bases. The CDR3 here is CASSLQGKATNEKLFF. CDR3 DNA sequence: TGTGCCAGCAGTTTACAGGGGAAGGCAACTAATGAAAAACTGTTTTTT.

V usage is TRBV6-6 and J usage is TRBJ2-7; TRBD2 agrees at 8 bases. CDR1 is MNHNY, CDR2 SVGAGI, per germline (reference sequence). The length of the CDR3 is 12 residues. The ends lost 10 bases at V and 2 bases at J; junction bases unmatched: 4. In DNA form, the CDR3 reads TGTGCCACCCGGGAGGGGGCCTACGAGCAGTACTTC. Encoded protein: CATREGAYEQYF.

V and J are TRBV6-6 and TRBJ1-3; unclear D gene. Per the germline V gene, CDR1 is MNHNY and CDR2 is SVGAGI (reference sequence). The V gene lost 0 bases and the J gene lost 0 bases, with 3 bases spanning the gap. This CDR3 comprises 14 residues. The CDR3, as DNA: TGTGCCAGCAGTTACTCGGGCTCTGGAAACACCATATATTTT. Residues: CASSYSGSGNTIYF.

The chain couples TRBV2 to TRBJ2-2, with D perhaps being TRBD1 or TRBD2 (6 bases each). The CDR3 consists of 17 residues. The V gene's germline CDR1 is SNHLY and CDR2 FYNNEI. V shed 3 bases and J shed 4 bases, with 18 bases lying between them. The CDR3 sequence is CASSDLGGRVGTGELFF. The CDR3 DNA is TGTGCCAGCAGTGATCTGGGGGGCAGGGTTGGCACCGGGGAGCTGTTTTTT.

This chain uses TRBV7-3 with TRBJ2-3; D remains unclear. CDR1 and CDR2 (germline): SGHTA, FQGTGA. The CDR3 runs 14 residues. Trimming cost V 2 bases and J 1 base, with 7 bases left between them. The CDR3 coding sequence is TGTGCCAGCAGCTTAGGACCCCGCACAGATACGCAGTATTTT. Protein product: CASSLGPRTDTQYF.

Only a few counts were recorded for this clone. The chain carries TRBV6-1 and TRBJ2-1, with TRBD2 as a possible D gene (5 bases). V was pared by 10 bases and J by 3 bases, with 16 bases between. The CDR3 totals 14 residues. Germline values: CDR1 MNHNS, CDR2 SASEGT. The CDR3 DNA reads as TGTGCCATCCCCGAGGGCCAAAACTACAATGAGCAGTTCTTC. Its translation: CAIPEGQNYNEQFF.